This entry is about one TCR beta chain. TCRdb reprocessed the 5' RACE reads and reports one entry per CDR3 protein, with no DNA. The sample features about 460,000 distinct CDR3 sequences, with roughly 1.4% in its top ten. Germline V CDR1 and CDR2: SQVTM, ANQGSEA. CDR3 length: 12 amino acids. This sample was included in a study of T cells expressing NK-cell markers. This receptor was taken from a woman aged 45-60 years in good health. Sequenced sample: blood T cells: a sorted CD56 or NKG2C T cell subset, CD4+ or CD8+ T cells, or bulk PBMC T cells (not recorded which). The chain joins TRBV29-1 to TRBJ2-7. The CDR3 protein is CSVDVAGDEQYF.